This is a list of T cell receptor beta chains from one sample in a study of blood T cell repertoires in COVID-19. The table came from immunoSEQ multiplex PCR; TCRdb's copy has only in-frame clones and leaves some out. The profile shows under 200,000 clones, over 80% of them singletons. Sequenced material: peripheral blood. The receptors shown here come from a woman at least 80 years old with COVID-19, enrolled during active disease. Each CDR3 is given with its conserved first and last residue. A D gene is named only where the DNA matches it firmly. Clone size is stated in some rows and not others, as once, few, many or a class when expanded.

TRBJ1-2 | NA | TRBV27 | TRBD1 | CASSPTGTGSRGANYGYTF | TGTGCCAGCAGTCCCACCGGGACAGGGTCCAGGGGAGCTAACTATGGCTACACCTTC
TRBJ2-1 | NA | TRBV3-1/TRBV3-2 | NA | CASRSRVGNEQFF | TGTGCCAGCAGGAGCAGGGTGGGCAATGAGCAGTTCTTC
TRBJ2-4 | once | TRBV21-1 | NA | CASSKQGARAKNIQYF | TGTGCCAGCAGCAAACAGGGGGCTCGTGCCAAAAACATTCAGTACTTC
TRBJ1-1 | NA | TRBV4-1 | NA | CASSQDRGKQEDTEAFF | TGCGCCAGCAGCCAAGATAGGGGTAAGCAAGAGGACACTGAAGCTTTCTTT
TRBJ1-4 | NA | TRBV27 | NA | CASGGPSEEKLFF | TGTGCCAGCGGAGGCCCAAGTGAGGAAAAACTGTTTTTT
TRBJ2-7 | NA | TRBV7-2 | NA | CASSFDSYYEQYF | TGTGCCAGCAGCTTCGACTCCTACTACGAGCAGTACTTC
TRBJ1-2 | NA | TRBV28 | TRBD1 | CASRSWDRGSHGYTF | TGTGCCAGCAGATCCTGGGACAGGGGGTCCCATGGCTACACCTTC
TRBJ2-1 | NA | TRBV29-1 | NA | CSVSSSYNEQFF | TGCAGCGTCTCGAGCTCCTACAATGAGCAGTTCTTC
TRBJ2-3 | NA | TRBV19 | NA | CASSISRSGSGDTQYF | TGTGCCAGTAGTATCTCCCGTAGCGGTTCGGGAGATACGCAGTATTTT
TRBJ2-1 | once | TRBV7-6 | TRBD2 | CASSLAGKRTSGRGDEQFF | TGTGCCAGCAGCTTAGCAGGTAAGAGGACTAGCGGGAGAGGGGATGAGCAGTTCTTC
TRBJ2-1 | NA | TRBV6-1 | TRBD2 | CASLVAGGSYNEQFF | TGTGCCAGCCTGGTAGCGGGAGGGTCCTACAATGAGCAGTTCTTC
TRBJ2-5 | NA | TRBV7-6 | TRBD2 | CASSLGVGGGEETQYF | TGTGCCAGCAGCTTAGGGGTTGGTGGGGGGGAAGAGACCCAGTACTTC
TRBJ2-7 | once | TRBV2 | TRBD2 | CASSRRPSGSSYEQYF | TGTGCCAGCTCCAGGCGCCCTAGCGGGAGCTCCTACGAGCAGTACTTC
TRBJ2-7 | NA | TRBV3-1/TRBV3-2 | NA | CASSDGYEQYF | TGTGCCAGCAGCGACGGGTACGAGCAGTACTTC
TRBJ1-3 | NA | TRBV5-6 | NA | CASRRRSSGNTIYF | TGTGCCAGCAGACGGCGGAGCTCTGGAAACACCATATATTTT
TRBJ2-5 | NA | TRBV2 | TRBD2 | CASSELTSEETQYF | TGTGCCAGCAGTGAACTTACTAGCGAAGAGACCCAGTACTTC
TRBJ1-1 | NA | TRBV28 | NA | CASSNGVMNTEAFF | TGTGCCAGCAGTAACGGGGTCATGAACACTGAAGCTTTCTTT
TRBJ1-1 | NA | TRBV7-9 | NA | CASSLGLTEAFF | TGTGCCAGCAGCCTTGGACTGACTGAAGCTTTCTTT
TRBJ1-3 | NA | TRBV6-6 | NA | CALHGGALGNTIYF | TGTGCCCTCCATGGGGGGGCGCTTGGAAACACCATATATTTT
TRBJ1-4 | NA | TRBV5-1 | TRBD1 | CASSWTGGGGEKLFF | TGCGCCAGCAGCTGGACAGGGGGCGGGGGAGAAAAACTGTTTTTT
TRBJ1-1 | NA | TRBV5-1 | NA | CASSQTGNTEAFF | TGCGCCAGCAGTCAAACAGGGAACACTGAAGCTTTCTTT
TRBJ1-3 | NA | TRBV6-5 | NA | CASSQAPFGNTIYF | TGTGCCAGCAGCCAAGCCCCCTTTGGAAACACCATATATTTT
TRBJ2-5 | NA | TRBV10-1 | NA | CASIRAVGEETQYF | TGCGCCAGCATAAGAGCGGTGGGAGAAGAGACCCAGTACTTC
TRBJ2-4 | once | TRBV7-9 | NA | CASRGDTENIQYF | TGTGCCAGCAGGGGGGACACGGAAAACATTCAGTACTTC
TRBJ1-4 | once | TRBV29-1 | NA | CGGVAREQEKLFF | TGCGGAGGAGTGGCAAGGGAACAGGAAAAACTGTTTTTT
TRBJ2-3 | NA | TRBV11-3 | NA | CASSLGPRNTQYF | TGTGCCAGCAGCTTAGGTCCGCGGAATACGCAGTATTTT
TRBJ1-5 | NA | TRBV27 | NA | CASSLEGVRNQPQHF | TGTGCCAGCAGCCTTGAGGGGGTCAGAAATCAGCCCCAGCATTTT
TRBJ2-5 | NA | TRBV7-2 | NA | CASSLEQASETQYF | TGTGCCAGCAGCTTAGAACAGGCGAGCGAGACCCAGTACTTC
TRBJ2-1 | once | TRBV6-5 | NA | CASSYSGGWQFF | TGTGCCAGCAGTTACTCGGGGGGATGGCAGTTCTTC
TRBJ2-7 | few | TRBV27 | NA | CASSREYRDFYEQYF | TGTGCCAGCAGTAGGGAATACCGGGACTTCTACGAGCAGTACTTC
TRBJ2-5 | NA | TRBV5-6 | NA | CASSLYGGGQETQYF | TGTGCCAGCAGCTTGTACGGGGGTGGCCAAGAGACCCAGTACTTC
TRBJ2-1 | NA | TRBV5-1 | TRBD2 | CASSSLAGGDNEQFF | TGCGCCAGCAGCTCCCTAGCGGGAGGTGACAATGAGCAGTTCTTC
TRBJ2-5 | NA | TRBV18 | TRBD2 | CASSPGTSGFQETQYF | TGTGCCAGCTCACCAGGGACTAGCGGGTTCCAAGAGACCCAGTACTTC
TRBJ1-1 | NA | TRBV11-2 | NA | CASGTGTGTEAFF | TGTGCCAGCGGCACAGGGACGGGCACTGAAGCTTTCTTT
TRBJ2-2 | NA | TRBV7-6 | TRBD2 | CASRLSGTKIGELFF | TGTGCCAGCAGACTTTCCGGGACTAAGATCGGGGAGCTGTTTTTT
TRBJ2-7 | once | TRBV20-1 | NA | CRRPRRDEQYF | TGCAGGAGACCTCGCAGGGACGAGCAGTACTTC
TRBJ2-7 | NA | TRBV13 | TRBD1 | CASSLQKGQAFYEQYF | TGTGCCAGCAGCCTACAGAAGGGACAGGCCTTCTACGAGCAGTACTTC
TRBJ2-7 | NA | TRBV28 | TRBD2 | CASRVAGQSYEQYF | TGTGCCAGCAGGGTAGCGGGGCAATCCTACGAGCAGTACTTC
TRBJ1-6 | NA | TRBV5-1 | TRBD1 | CASSLGTGHNSPLHF | TGCGCCAGCAGCTTGGGGACAGGGCATAATTCACCCCTCCACTTT
TRBJ2-1 | NA | TRBV4-2 | TRBD2 | CASSQVSIAGGGYNEQFF | TGTGCCAGCAGCCAAGTAAGTATAGCGGGAGGAGGATACAATGAGCAGTTCTTC
TRBJ1-1 | few | TRBV20-1 | NA | CSAQAQGAFF | TGCAGTGCTCAAGCACAGGGAGCTTTCTTT
TRBJ1-1 | NA | TRBV19 | NA | CASSIAQRGAFF | TGTGCCAGTAGTATCGCCCAGAGGGGGGCTTTCTTT
TRBJ2-2 | NA | TRBV27 | TRBD1 | CASSPPTGQVTGELFF | TGTGCCAGCAGTCCGCCGACAGGGCAGGTCACCGGGGAGCTGTTTTTT
TRBJ1-3 | NA | TRBV9 | NA | CASSAWTERMSGNTIYF | TGTGCCAGCAGCGCCTGGACAGAGAGGATGTCTGGAAACACCATATATTTT
TRBJ2-7 | NA | TRBV2 | NA | CASSFVAEQYF | TGTGCCAGCAGCTTCGTGGCCGAGCAGTACTTC
TRBJ1-3 | NA | TRBV7-2 | TRBD1 | CASRLQGAFGNTIYF | TGTGCCAGCAGGCTACAGGGGGCCTTTGGAAACACCATATATTTT
TRBJ2-7 | NA | TRBV5-4 | NA | CASSLGGGEDEQYF | TGTGCCAGCAGCTTAGGTGGGGGCGAAGACGAGCAGTACTTC
TRBJ1-1 | NA | TRBV5-4 | TRBD1 | CAGGGSDTEAFF | TGTGCCGGAGGGGGCTCGGACACTGAAGCTTTCTTT
TRBJ2-1 | NA | TRBV7-9 | TRBD1 | CASSLRTGSAEQFF | TGTGCCAGCAGCTTAAGGACAGGGAGCGCTGAGCAGTTCTTC
TRBJ2-5 | NA | TRBV18 | TRBD1 | CASSPPGGRETQYF | TGTGCCAGCTCACCACCAGGGGGCAGAGAGACCCAGTACTTC